This T cell receptor beta chain was obtained from a study of control samples from healthy donors and cancer patients. The assay was immunoSEQ multiplex PCR, and TCRdb's table has in-frame clones only and misses some. This table has under 150,000 clones, 92% appearing once. Per germline, CDR1 SEHNR and CDR2 FQNEAQ (reference sequence). CDR3 length: 11 residues. The V end was cut by 3 bases, the J end by 10 bases, with 7 bases between. The clonotype comes from a man aged 25-45 years in good health. The sequencing sample was made of blood. The genes are TRBV7-9 and TRBJ2-1, with D possibly matching TRBD2 (5 bases). CDR3 region: CASSFSGEQFF. DNA of the CDR3: TGTGCCAGCAGCTTCTCGGGAGAGCAGTTCTTC.